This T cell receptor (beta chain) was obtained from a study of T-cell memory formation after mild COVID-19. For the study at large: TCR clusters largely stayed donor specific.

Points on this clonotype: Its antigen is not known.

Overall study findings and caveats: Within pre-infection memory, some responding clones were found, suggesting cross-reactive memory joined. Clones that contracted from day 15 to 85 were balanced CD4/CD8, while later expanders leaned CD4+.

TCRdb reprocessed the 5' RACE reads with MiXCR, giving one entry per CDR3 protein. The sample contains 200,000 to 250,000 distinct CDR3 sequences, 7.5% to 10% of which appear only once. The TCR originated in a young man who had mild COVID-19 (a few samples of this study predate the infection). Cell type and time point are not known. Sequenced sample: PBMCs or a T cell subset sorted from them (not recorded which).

The CDR3 is CASSSRLAQYGYTF. DNA for the CDR3: TGTGCCAGCAGCTCCAGGTTGGCACAGTATGGCTACACCTTC. This rearrangement joins TRBV5-8 to TRBJ1-2; no clear D gene. The germline V gene encodes CDR1 SGHTS and CDR2 YDEGEE. The ends were cut back, 3 bases at V and 5 bases at J, with 14 bases in the middle. The CDR3 loop spans 14 amino acids. The full variable domain, with the rest looked up from reference TRBV5-8 and TRBJ1-2, is EAGVTQSPTHLIKTRGQQATLRCSPISGHTSVYWYQQALGLGLQFLLWYDEGEERNRGNFPPRFSGRQFPNYSSELNVNALELEDSALYLCASSSRLAQYGYTFGSGTRLTVV.